What follows are 5 T cell receptor beta chains derived from one specimen sequenced in a study of human T cells and chemical hapten exposure. Each CDR3 protein is one row after TCRdb ran MiXCR on the RACE reads. Among about 120,000 distinct CDR3 sequences listed, roughly an eighth were seen once. Time point: patch test 1, 2 weeks after DPC sensitization. Treatment meaning: therapeutic diphenylcyclopropenone sensitization with weekly scalp DPC. This specimen consisted of whole blood, obtained in connection with sensitization to the hapten diphenylcyclopropenone (DPC). Receptor source: a man between 18 and 35 years old with alopecia areata. Some clones in this sample may be carry-over from other donors' samples.

This clonotype turned up a few times. V is TRBV5-6 and J is TRBJ2-7, with D uncertain. Germline CDR1 SGHDT, CDR2 YYEEEE. The ends were cut back, 5 bases at V and 3 bases at J, with 15 bases in the middle. The CDR3 is 14 amino acids. CDR3 amino acids: CASRFLSTDYEQYF. The CDR3 DNA reads TGTGCCAGCAGGTTTTTGTCGACTGACTACGAGCAGTACTTC.

The chain is built from TRBV7-8 and TRBJ2-1; D uncertain. This CDR3 is 13 amino acids long. Germline V lookup: CDR1 SGHVS, CDR2 FQNEAQ. The V gene lost 5 bases and the J gene lost 7 bases, with 12 bases spanning the gap. CDR3 in DNA: TGTGCCAGCAGCACCCTAGGGCGGAATGAGCAGTTCTTC. Translating gives CASSTLGRNEQFF.

The J gene is TRBJ1-6, the V gene TRBV27; D gene unclear. V was cut by 3 bases and J by 0 bases, with 3 bases left in between. CDR1 is MNHEY, CDR2 SMNVEV, per germline (reference sequence). The CDR3 has 14 amino acids. The CDR3: CASSFRSYNSPLHF. CDR3 sequence (DNA): TGTGCCAGCAGTTTCCGCTCCTATAATTCACCCCTCCACTTT.

The rearrangement joins TRBV4-3 to TRBJ2-1; TRBD1 might be the D (5 bases). The length of the CDR3 is 14 residues. V was shortened by 3 bases and J by 4 bases, with 10 bases between the two germline ends. From germline, CDR1 is LGHNA and CDR2 YSLEER. The CDR3 protein is CASSQGRGYNEQFF. As DNA, the CDR3 is TGCGCCAGCAGCCAGGGGCGAGGTTACAATGAGCAGTTCTTC.

V and J are TRBV5-6 and TRBJ2-7; no clear D. Trimming removed 2 bases from V and 4 bases from J, with 7 bases in between. The germline V gene has CDR1 SGHDT and CDR2 YYEEEE. The CDR3 runs 12 residues. The CDR3 nucleotides read TGTGCCAGCAGCTTCATAGGGTACGAGCAGTACTTC. Translating gives CASSFIGYEQYF.